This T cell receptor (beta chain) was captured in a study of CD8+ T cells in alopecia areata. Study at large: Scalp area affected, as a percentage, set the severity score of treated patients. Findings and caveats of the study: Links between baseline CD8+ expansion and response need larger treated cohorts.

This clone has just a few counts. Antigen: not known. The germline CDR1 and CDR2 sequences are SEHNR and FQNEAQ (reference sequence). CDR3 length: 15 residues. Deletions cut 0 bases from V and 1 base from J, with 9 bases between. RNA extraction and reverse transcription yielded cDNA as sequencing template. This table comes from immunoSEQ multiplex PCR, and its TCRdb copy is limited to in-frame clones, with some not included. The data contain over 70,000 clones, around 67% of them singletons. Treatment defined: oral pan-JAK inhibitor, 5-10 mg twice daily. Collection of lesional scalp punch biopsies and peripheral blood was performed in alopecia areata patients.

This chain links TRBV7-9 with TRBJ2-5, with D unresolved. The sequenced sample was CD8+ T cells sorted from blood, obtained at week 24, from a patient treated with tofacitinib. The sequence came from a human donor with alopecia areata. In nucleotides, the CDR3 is TGTGCCAGCAGCTTAGCCCAAGCGCTCCAAGAGACCCAGTACTTC. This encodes CASSLAQALQETQYF.